This passage covers 6 T cell receptor beta chains from one sample sequenced in a study of cytotoxic CD8 clonotypes in ibrutinib-treated CLL. Produced via immunoSEQ multiplex PCR; TCRdb's table is partial and in-frame only. This sample yields some 22,000 clones, of which approximately 80% are seen a single time; 8.5% to 10% belongs to the top ten. The material was PBMCs, obtained before ibrutinib treatment. The receptors shown here come from a human donor with chronic lymphocytic leukemia.

The V gene is TRBV7-3, the J gene TRBJ2-3; TRBD1 matches 7 bases. Per the germline V gene, CDR1 is SGHTA and CDR2 is FQGTGA. The trim removed 5 bases at V and 3 bases at J, leaving 11 bases unmatched. This CDR3 is 16 amino acids long. The CDR3 loop is CASSTKQGKGTDTQYF. The CDR3, as DNA: TGTGCCAGCAGCACTAAACAGGGGAAAGGGACAGATACGCAGTATTTT.

This chain links TRBV2 with TRBJ1-1; D might be TRBD1 (5 bases). The germline V gene has CDR1 SNHLY and CDR2 FYNNEI. The CDR3 totals 13 residues. Trimming took off 7 bases at V and 2 bases at J, with 11 bases between the two ends. CDR3 in amino acids: CASTVGENTEAFF. The CDR3 DNA follows: TGTGCCAGCACCGTGGGGGAAAACACTGAAGCTTTCTTT. The whole variable domain, filled in from reference TRBV2 and TRBJ1-1, reads EPEVTQTPSHQVTQMGQEVILRCVPISNHLYFYWYRQILGQKVEFLVSFYNNEISEKSEIFDDQFSVERPDGSNFTLKIRSTKLEDSAMYFCASTVGENTEAFFGQGTRLTVV.

The chain uses TRBV7-2 and TRBJ2-7; 9 bases agree with TRBD2. Looked up from germline, CDR1 is SGHTA and CDR2 is FQGNSA. The CDR3 length is 16 residues. The V and J ends lost 7 bases and 0 bases, in that order; junction bases with no gene match: 10. CDR3 nucleotide sequence: TGTGCCAGCATCACCGACGCTAGCGGGATCTCCTACGAGCAGTACTTC. Translating gives CASITDASGISYEQYF.

The chain links TRBV11-3 to TRBJ2-2; 14 nucleotides match TRBD2. Per the germline V gene, CDR1 is SGHNT and CDR2 is YENEEA. The length of the CDR3 is 17 residues. V gave up 3 bases and J gave up 8 bases; unmatched junction bases: 8. For the CDR3, the DNA is TGTGCCAGCAGCTTCCGACTAGCGGGAGGGCCGACGGGGGAGCTGTTTTTT. Residues: CASSFRLAGGPTGELFF.

The V and J genes are TRBV6-5 and TRBJ2-3, with 8 positions matching TRBD2. The CDR3 length is 15 residues. With V trimmed by 5 bases and J by 4 bases, 8 bases remained unmatched. Germline CDR1 reads MNHEY; CDR2 reads SVGAGI. Here the CDR3 DNA reads TGTGCCAGCAGTATGAGCGGGAGTAGGTCAGATACGCAGTATTTT. Encoded protein: CASSMSGSRSDTQYF.

There are a few counts of this clone. The chain links TRBV30 to TRBJ2-1; D is possibly TRBD2 (5 bases). The germline V gene has CDR1 GTSNPN and CDR2 SVGIG (reference sequence). Trimming took off 1 base at V and 4 bases at J, with 5 bases between the two ends. This CDR3 spans 12 amino acids. The DNA of the CDR3 is TGTGCCTGGAGTGGGACTTACAATGAGCAGTTCTTC. The encoded protein is CAWSGTYNEQFF.